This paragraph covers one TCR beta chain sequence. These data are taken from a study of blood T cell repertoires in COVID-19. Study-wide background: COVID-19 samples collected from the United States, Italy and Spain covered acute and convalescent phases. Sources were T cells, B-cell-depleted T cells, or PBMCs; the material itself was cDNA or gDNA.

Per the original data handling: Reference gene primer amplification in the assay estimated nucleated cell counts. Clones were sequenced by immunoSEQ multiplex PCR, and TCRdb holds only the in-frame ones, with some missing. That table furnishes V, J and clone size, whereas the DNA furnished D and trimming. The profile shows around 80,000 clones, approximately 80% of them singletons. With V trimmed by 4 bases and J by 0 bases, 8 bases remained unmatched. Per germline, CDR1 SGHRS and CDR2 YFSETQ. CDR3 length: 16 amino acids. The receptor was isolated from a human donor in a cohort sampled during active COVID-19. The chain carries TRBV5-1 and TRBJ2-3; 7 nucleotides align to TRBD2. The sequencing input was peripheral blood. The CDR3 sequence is CASSPPASGSTDTQYF. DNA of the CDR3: TGCGCCAGCAGCCCGCCGGCTAGCGGTAGCACAGATACGCAGTATTTT.